The rows below give T cell receptor beta chains drawn from one sample of a study of response to subunit inactivated influenza vaccine. TCRdb recomputed calls from the RT-PCR reads with MiXCR, one row per CDR3 protein. The sample gives 450,000 to 700,000 distinct CDR3 sequences, 13% to 15% of which show up once; 11% is in the top ten. The starting material was PBMCs from blood, obtained 12 days after vaccination. The receptors come from a man between 45 and 60 years old who received an inactivated influenza vaccine. Each CDR3 is given with its conserved first and last residue. The D gene is left open where the match is weak. The listing skips clone size in some rows; elsewhere it reads once, few, many or a size class.

D gene	V gene	J gene	CDR3 length	clone size	CDR3 DNA	CDR3 protein
-	TRBV29-1	TRBJ1-4	13	-	TGCAGCGTTGAAGTACAGTCCGGTGAAAAACTGTTTTTT	CSVEVQSGEKLFF
TRBD1	TRBV4-1	TRBJ1-1	14	many	TGCGCCAGCACCCGTACCGGACAGGACCCTGAAGCTTTCTTT	CASTRTGQDPEAFF
-	TRBV12-3/TRBV12-4	TRBJ2-1	16	-	TGTGCCAGCAGTTTAGGGGCGGGGAGGAAATACAATGAGCAGTTCTTC	CASSLGAGRKYNEQFF
TRBD2	TRBV20-1	TRBJ2-3	16	-	TGCAGTGCAATGGGACTAGTGCTTGCTAGCACAGATACGCAGTATTTT	CSAMGLVLASTDTQYF
-	TRBV28	TRBJ1-5	13	few	TGTGCCAGCCTCGGCCAGGGCAATCAGCCCCAGCATTTT	CASLGQGNQPQHF
-	TRBV20-1	TRBJ2-2	16	few	TGCAGTGCTAGAGATTATGGGACTCCGAACACCGGGGAGCTGTTTTTT	CSARDYGTPNTGELFF
-	TRBV15	TRBJ2-7	17	few	TGTGCCACCAGCAGAGGTTCCAGGCAGGGGAGTCCCTACGAGCAGTACTTC	CATSRGSRQGSPYEQYF
-	TRBV6-1	TRBJ2-7	15	-	TGTGCCAGCAGTGGTCTGGGGGGACACTCCTACGAGCAGTACTTC	CASSGLGGHSYEQYF
TRBD1	TRBV28	TRBJ2-3	18	few	TGTGCCAGCGGCCGACCGGGACAGGGGGACACTAGCACAGATACGCAGTATTTT	CASGRPGQGDTSTDTQYF
TRBD1	TRBV19	TRBJ2-1	15	few	TGTGCCAGTAGTTCGGGACAGGGGCTAGTCAATGAGCAGTTCTTC	CASSSGQGLVNEQFF
TRBD2	TRBV7-2	TRBJ2-1	15	few	TGTGCCAGCAGCTTAGAAGGACTAGCGGGAGACGCGCAGTTCTTC	CASSLEGLAGDAQFF
-	TRBV6-4	TRBJ2-1	20	-	TGTGCCAGCAGTGATAGAGTCGCGGGCGGAGGCCGGAGCTCCTACAATGAGCAGTTCTTC	CASSDRVAGGGRSSYNEQFF
-	TRBV28	TRBJ2-7	13	-	TGTGCCATGGGCCCCGGGCTCCTCTGCGAGCAGTACTTC	CAMGPGLLCEQYF
TRBD1	TRBV9	TRBJ1-4	14	few	TGTGCCAGCGGACAGGGGACCTCTAATGAAAAACTGTTTTTT	CASGQGTSNEKLFF
-	TRBV6-6	TRBJ2-7	12	few	TGTGCCAGCTCCCGGGGCCTCTCCGAGCAGTACTTC	CASSRGLSEQYF
-	TRBV9	TRBJ2-1	16	-	TGTGCCAGCAGCGTGAGACAGGCGAGCTCCTACAATGAGCAGTTCTTC	CASSVRQASSYNEQFF
-	TRBV6-2/TRBV6-3	TRBJ2-3	16	many	TGTGCCAGCAGATCGCCGACAGCGACGGGCGCAGATACGCAGTATTTT	CASRSPTATGADTQYF
TRBD1	TRBV5-6	TRBJ1-5	14	few	TGTGCCAGCAGCCAGGGACAGTACAATCAGCCCCAGCATTTT	CASSQGQYNQPQHF
-	TRBV7-9	TRBJ2-5	12	many	TGTGCCAGCAGCCTCGGGACAGAGACCCAGTACTTC	CASSLGTETQYF
-	TRBV14	TRBJ2-2	17	-	TGTGCCAGCAGCCAAGAAGTATGGGACATTAACACCGGGGAGCTGTTTTTT	CASSQEVWDINTGELFF
TRBD1	TRBV5-1	TRBJ1-1	13	many	TGCGCCAGCAGCACCTACCCGGGACAGGAAGCTTTCTTT	CASSTYPGQEAFF
-	TRBV29-1	TRBJ2-5	14	-	TGCAGCGTTTCGGCAGGGGATATAGTCGGGACCCAGTACTTC	CSVSAGDIVGTQYF
-	TRBV7-2	TRBJ1-1	14	-	TGTGTCAGCAGCCAGACCACGGTGAACACTGAAGCTTTCTTT	CVSSQTTVNTEAFF
TRBD1	TRBV12-3/TRBV12-4	TRBJ2-3	15	few	TGTGCCAGCAGTATCGGGACAGGGAGCACAGATACGCAGTATTTT	CASSIGTGSTDTQYF
-	TRBV7-6	TRBJ1-4	15	-	TGTGCCAGCAGCCTCGGACAGACAACTAATGAAAAACTGTTTTTT	CASSLGQTTNEKLFF
TRBD2	TRBV7-9	TRBJ2-1	16	many	TGTGCCAGCAGGAACGCTAGCGGGGGGCGGTACAATGAGCAGTTCTTC	CASRNASGGRYNEQFF
-	TRBV6-1	TRBJ2-2	16	few	TGTGCCAGCAGTCCGGGGGTGGGGGCTAGCACCGGGGAGCTGTTTTTT	CASSPGVGASTGELFF
-	TRBV25-1	TRBJ2-7	16	many	TGTGCCAGCAGTGAATACTCAGGGCTGAGCTCCTACGAGCAGTACTTC	CASSEYSGLSSYEQYF
-	TRBV29-1	TRBJ2-3	12	-	TGCAGCGTTGATTTTTCCTCAGATACGCAGTATTTT	CSVDFSSDTQYF
TRBD2	TRBV7-9	TRBJ2-1	16	few	TGTGCCAGCAGCTCCACACGGGCTAGCGGGTCTAATGAGCAGTTCTTC	CASSSTRASGSNEQFF
TRBD1	TRBV5-6	TRBJ1-4	15	-	TGTGCCAGCAGCTTGGTGGACAGGGGCAATGAAAAACTGTTTTTT	CASSLVDRGNEKLFF
TRBD2	TRBV28	TRBJ2-7	15	-	TGTGCCAGCAGCCGGGGGGACTGGAGCTCCTACGAGCAGTACTTC	CASSRGDWSSYEQYF
-	TRBV7-2	TRBJ2-7	14	few	TGTGCCAGCAGCTTAGAGGCAGGGCCCCGCGAGCAGTACTTC	CASSLEAGPREQYF